Listed here is a single TCR beta chain. The data belong to a study of T cell changes during pregnancy in multiple sclerosis. The repertoire was sequenced with immunoSEQ multiplex PCR; TCRdb's copy has only in-frame clones and lacks some. The sample lists about 50,000 clones; 85% to 95% were seen once. CDR1 and CDR2 (germline): LGHNA, YNFKEQ. V was clipped by 4 bases and J by 0 bases; unmatched bases: 8. The CDR3 is made up of 16 amino acids. The clonotype was recovered from a female donor with multiple sclerosis, enrolled in a pregnancy study. Source: CD4+ T cells from peripheral blood mononuclear cells, taken in the second trimester of pregnancy. The chain couples TRBV4-2 to TRBJ2-7; 8 nucleotides agree with TRBD2. CDR3: CASSPSAAGGSYEQYF. For the CDR3, the DNA is TGTGCCAGCAGCCCGTCGGCGGCGGGGGGCTCCTACGAGCAGTACTTC.